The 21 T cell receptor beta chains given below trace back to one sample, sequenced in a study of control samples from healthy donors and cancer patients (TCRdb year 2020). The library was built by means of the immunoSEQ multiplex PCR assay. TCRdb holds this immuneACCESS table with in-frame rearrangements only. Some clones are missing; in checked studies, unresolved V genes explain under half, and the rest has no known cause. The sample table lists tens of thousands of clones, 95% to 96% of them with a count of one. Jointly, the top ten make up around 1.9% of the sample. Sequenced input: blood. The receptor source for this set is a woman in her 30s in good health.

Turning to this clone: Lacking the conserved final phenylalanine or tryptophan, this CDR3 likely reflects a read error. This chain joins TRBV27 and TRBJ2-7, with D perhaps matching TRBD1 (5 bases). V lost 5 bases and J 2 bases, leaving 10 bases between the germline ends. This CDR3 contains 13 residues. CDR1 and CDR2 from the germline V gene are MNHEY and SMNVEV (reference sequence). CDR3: CASSHDSTYEQYL. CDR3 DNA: TGTGCCAGCAGTCATGACAGTACCTACGAGCAGTACCTC.

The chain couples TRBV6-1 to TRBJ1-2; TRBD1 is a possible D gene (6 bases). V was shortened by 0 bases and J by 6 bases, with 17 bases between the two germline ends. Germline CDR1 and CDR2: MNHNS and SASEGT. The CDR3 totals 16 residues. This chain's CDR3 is CASSEAPRGHTNGYTF. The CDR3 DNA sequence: TGTGCCAGCAGTGAAGCGCCCCGGGGGCACACCAATGGCTACACCTTC.

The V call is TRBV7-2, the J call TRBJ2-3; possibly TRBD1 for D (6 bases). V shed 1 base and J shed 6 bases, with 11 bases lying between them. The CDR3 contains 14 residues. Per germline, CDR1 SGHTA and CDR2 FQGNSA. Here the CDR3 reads CASSLEAGDDTQYF. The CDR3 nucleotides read TGTGCCAGCAGCTTAGAGGCAGGGGACGATACGCAGTATTTT.

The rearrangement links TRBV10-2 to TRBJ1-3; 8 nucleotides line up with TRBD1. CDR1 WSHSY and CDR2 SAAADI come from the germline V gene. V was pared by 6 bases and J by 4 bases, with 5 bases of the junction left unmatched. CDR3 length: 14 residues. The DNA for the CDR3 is TGCGCCAGCAGGACAGGGGAGAACGGAAACACCATATATTTT. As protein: CASRTGENGNTIYF.

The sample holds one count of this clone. The CDR3 DNA reads as TGTGCCAGCAGCTTATTCGGTGGTAATTCACCCCTCCACTTT. This sequence encodes CASSLFGGNSPLHF. The V gene is TRBV7-9, the J gene TRBJ1-6, with D unclear. The germline V gene has CDR1 SEHNR and CDR2 FQNEAQ (reference sequence). The CDR3 runs to 14 residues. Trimming removed 2 bases at V and 6 bases at J, with 8 bases between.

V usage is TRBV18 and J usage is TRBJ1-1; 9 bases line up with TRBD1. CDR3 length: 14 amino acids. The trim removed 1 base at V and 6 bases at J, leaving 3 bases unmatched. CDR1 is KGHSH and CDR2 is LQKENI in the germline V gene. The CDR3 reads CASSPRDREAEAFF. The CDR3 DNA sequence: TGTGCCAGCTCACCACGGGACAGGGAGGCTGAAGCTTTCTTT.

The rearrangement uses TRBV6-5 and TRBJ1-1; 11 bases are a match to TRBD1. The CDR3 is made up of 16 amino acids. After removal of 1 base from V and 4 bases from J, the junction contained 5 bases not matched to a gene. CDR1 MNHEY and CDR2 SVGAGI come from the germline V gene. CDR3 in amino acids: CASSYFGGTGGTEAFF. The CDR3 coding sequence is TGTGCCAGCAGTTACTTCGGCGGGACAGGGGGCACTGAAGCTTTCTTT.

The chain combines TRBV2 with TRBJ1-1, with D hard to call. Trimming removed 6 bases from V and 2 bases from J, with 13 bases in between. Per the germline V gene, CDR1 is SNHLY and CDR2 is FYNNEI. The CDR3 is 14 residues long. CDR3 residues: CASRTDGGNTEAFF. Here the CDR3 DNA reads TGTGCCAGCAGGACTGACGGAGGTAACACTGAAGCTTTCTTT.

The CDR3 nucleotides are TGTGCCAGCAGTTCCGGGGACTGGGGGGATACGCAGTATTTT. It yields the protein CASSSGDWGDTQYF. The rearrangement uses TRBV27 and TRBJ2-3, with a possible D match to TRBD2 (6 bases). The CDR3 loop spans 14 amino acids. Trimming left V 4 bases short and J 6 bases short, with 14 bases between. CDR1 and CDR2 from the germline V gene are MNHEY and SMNVEV (reference sequence).

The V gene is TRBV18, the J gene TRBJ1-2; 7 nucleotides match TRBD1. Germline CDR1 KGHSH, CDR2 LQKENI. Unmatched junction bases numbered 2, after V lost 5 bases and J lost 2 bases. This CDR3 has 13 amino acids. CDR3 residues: CASSGTDNYGYTF. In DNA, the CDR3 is TGTGCCAGCTCAGGGACAGACAACTATGGCTACACCTTC.

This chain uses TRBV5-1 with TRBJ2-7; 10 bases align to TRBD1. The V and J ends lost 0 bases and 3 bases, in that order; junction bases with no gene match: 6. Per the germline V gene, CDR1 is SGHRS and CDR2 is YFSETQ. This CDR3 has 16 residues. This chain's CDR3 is CASSLAKGTGVYEQYF. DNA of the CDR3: TGCGCCAGCAGCTTGGCCAAAGGGACAGGGGTCTACGAGCAGTACTTC.

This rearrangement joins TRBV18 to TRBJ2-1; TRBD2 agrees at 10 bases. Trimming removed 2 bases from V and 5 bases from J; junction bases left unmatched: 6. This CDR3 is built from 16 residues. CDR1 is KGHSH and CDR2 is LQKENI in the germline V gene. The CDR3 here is CASSPWAGLANNEQFF. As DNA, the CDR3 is TGTGCCAGCTCACCATGGGCGGGACTAGCGAACAATGAGCAGTTCTTC.

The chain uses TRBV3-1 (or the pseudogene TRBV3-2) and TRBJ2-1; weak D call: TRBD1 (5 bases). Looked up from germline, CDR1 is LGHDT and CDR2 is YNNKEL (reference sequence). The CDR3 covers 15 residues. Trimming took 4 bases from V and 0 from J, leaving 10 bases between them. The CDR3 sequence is CASSPDISSYNEQFF. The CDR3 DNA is TGTGCCAGCAGCCCGGACATAAGCTCCTACAATGAGCAGTTCTTC.

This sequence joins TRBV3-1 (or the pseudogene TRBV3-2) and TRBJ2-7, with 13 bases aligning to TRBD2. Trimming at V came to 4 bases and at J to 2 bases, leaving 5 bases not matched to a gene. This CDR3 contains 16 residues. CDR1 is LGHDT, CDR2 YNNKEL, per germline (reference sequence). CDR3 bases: TGTGCCAGCAGCCCGACTAGCGGGAGGTTAACCTACGAGCAGTACTTC. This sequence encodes CASSPTSGRLTYEQYF.

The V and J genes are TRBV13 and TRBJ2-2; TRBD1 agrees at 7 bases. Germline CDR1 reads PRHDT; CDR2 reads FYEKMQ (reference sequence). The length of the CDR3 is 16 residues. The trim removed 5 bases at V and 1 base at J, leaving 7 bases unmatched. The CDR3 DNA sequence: TGTGCCAGCAGCCCAGTGGGACAGTTGAACACCGGGGAGCTGTTTTTT. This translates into CASSPVGQLNTGELFF.

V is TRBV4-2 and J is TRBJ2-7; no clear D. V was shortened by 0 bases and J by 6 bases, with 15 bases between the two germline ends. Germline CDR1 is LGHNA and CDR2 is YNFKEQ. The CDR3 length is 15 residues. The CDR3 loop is CASSQEGLQGGEQYF. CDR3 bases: TGTGCCAGCAGCCAAGAAGGCCTCCAAGGCGGCGAGCAGTACTTC.

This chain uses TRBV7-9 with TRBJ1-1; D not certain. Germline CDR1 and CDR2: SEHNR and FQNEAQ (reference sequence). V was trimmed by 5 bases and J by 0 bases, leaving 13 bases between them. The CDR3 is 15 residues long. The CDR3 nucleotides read TGTGCCAGCAGCCTCTTCGGTGCGGTGAACACTGAAGCTTTCTTT. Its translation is CASSLFGAVNTEAFF.

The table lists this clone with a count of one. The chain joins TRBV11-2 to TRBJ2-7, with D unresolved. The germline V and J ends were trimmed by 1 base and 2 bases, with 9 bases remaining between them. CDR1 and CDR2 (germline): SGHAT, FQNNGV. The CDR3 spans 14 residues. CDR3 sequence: CASSLVLSTYEQYF. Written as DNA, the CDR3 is TGTGCCAGCAGCTTAGTTCTGAGTACCTACGAGCAGTACTTC.

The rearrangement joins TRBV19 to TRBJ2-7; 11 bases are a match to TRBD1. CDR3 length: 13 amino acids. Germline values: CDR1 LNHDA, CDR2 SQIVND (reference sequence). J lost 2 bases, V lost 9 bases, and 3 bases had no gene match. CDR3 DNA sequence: TGTGCCAGCCGGGACAGGGGGACCTACGAGCAGTACTTC. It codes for CASRDRGTYEQYF.

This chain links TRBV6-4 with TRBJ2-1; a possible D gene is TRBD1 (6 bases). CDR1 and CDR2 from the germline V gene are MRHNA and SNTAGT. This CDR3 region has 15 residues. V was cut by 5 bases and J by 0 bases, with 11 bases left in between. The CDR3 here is CASSKDRSSYNEQFF. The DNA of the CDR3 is TGTGCCAGCAGTAAAGACAGGAGCTCCTACAATGAGCAGTTCTTC.

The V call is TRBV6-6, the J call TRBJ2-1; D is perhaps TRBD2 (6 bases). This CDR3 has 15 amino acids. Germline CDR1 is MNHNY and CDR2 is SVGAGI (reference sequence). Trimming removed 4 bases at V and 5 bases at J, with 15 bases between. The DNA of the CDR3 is TGTGCCAGCAGTTCCACCCCAGCGGGCGACAATGAGCAGTTCTTC. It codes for CASSSTPAGDNEQFF.